What follows describes a single T cell receptor beta chain. No antigen is known for it. Germline loops: CDR1 SQVTM, CDR2 ANQGSEA. V lost 7 bases, J lost 4 bases, and 24 bases stayed unmatched. This CDR3 comprises 19 residues. PCR used 60 Vbeta primers and 13 Jbeta primers. The repertoire was sequenced with immunoSEQ multiplex PCR; TCRdb's copy has only in-frame clones and lacks some. The data show roughly 200,000 clones, approximately 85% seen once. These data come from a study of cytomegalovirus exposure and HLA in healthy donors. As for the study in general: Genetic ancestry analysis placed about 80% of the roughly 400 donors that were genotyped in the Caucasian-associated cluster. Whole-study findings and limits: The study recorded over 150 TCR beta chains that were cytomegalovirus-associated. Among TCR sequences, most were rare, though some public TCRs appeared in many donors.

The specimen sequenced was PBMCs. This chain connects TRBV29-1 to TRBJ2-1; 8 bases match TRBD1. The receptor was derived from a woman between 40 and 50 years old in good health and CMV-seronegative. This CDR3 reads CSAAFEGQVLRGYYNEQFF. The CDR3 bases are TGCAGCGCTGCGTTTGAGGGACAGGTGTTGAGGGGATATTACAATGAGCAGTTCTTC.